These 14 T cell receptor beta chains share one sample of origin, sequenced in a study of blood T cells in healthy people across ages. The authors ran a second PCR of 7 to 11 cycles using a sample-barcoded 5' primer and a J-beta primer mix. Using its own MiXCR run on the 5' RACE reads, TCRdb lists one record per CDR3 protein. The table includes over 600,000 distinct CDR3 sequences, roughly three fifths detected once. The source material was blood. These TCRs come from a man in his forties in good health.

The V and J genes are TRBV20-1 and TRBJ2-7, with no clear D. The germline V gene has CDR1 DFQATT and CDR2 SNEGSKA (reference sequence). Trimming took off 0 bases at V and 0 bases at J, with 12 bases between the two ends. The CDR3 totals 15 residues. The CDR3 loop reads CSARDPSRLSYEQYF. The CDR3, as DNA: TGCAGTGCTAGAGATCCCAGTAGGCTCTCCTACGAGCAGTACTTC.

This clonotype was found a few times. This rearrangement joins TRBV6-2 or TRBV6-3 to TRBJ2-7; weak D call: TRBD2 (6 bases). The CDR3 spans 15 residues. Germline V gene sequence: CDR1 MNHEY, CDR2 SVGEGT. The V end was cut by 0 bases, the J end by 1 base, with 10 bases between. The DNA of the CDR3 is TGTGCCAGCAGTTACTCCCGGGGGATATCCTACGAGCAGTACTTC. Encoded protein: CASSYSRGISYEQYF.

This clonotype showed up just once. J is TRBJ1-2 and V is TRBV20-1; D gene ambiguous. V was pared by 6 bases and J by 3 bases, with 14 bases between. The CDR3 spans 13 residues. Per germline, CDR1 DFQATT and CDR2 SNEGSKA (reference sequence). The CDR3 region has the DNA TGCAGTGCGCCCGTACCGAGGGACTATGGCTACACCTTC. It encodes CSAPVPRDYGYTF.

The rearrangement links TRBV5-6 to TRBJ2-7; D call uncertain. There are 13 residues in the CDR3. Trimming shortened V by 1 base and J by 8 bases, and 13 bases separated the two germline ends. CDR1 is SGHDT, CDR2 YYEEEE, per germline. CDR3 nucleotide sequence: TGTGCCAGCAGCTTGTTAAGCCGAGGACAGCAGTACTTC. As protein: CASSLLSRGQQYF. Full variable domain (remainder filled in from reference TRBV5-6 and TRBJ2-7): DAGVTQSPTHLIKTRGQQVTLRCSPKSGHDTVSWYQQALGQGPQFIFQYYEEEERQRGNFPDRFSGHQFPNYSSELNVNALLLGDSALYLCASSLLSRGQQYFGPGTRLTVT.

The rearrangement uses TRBV4-2 and TRBJ2-5; 8 bases line up with TRBD2. This CDR3 comprises 16 residues. Unmatched junction bases numbered 7, after V lost 1 base and J lost 3 bases. Germline assignment: CDR1 LGHNA and CDR2 YNFKEQ. Here the CDR3 DNA reads TGTGCCAGCAGCCAAGTGGGCGGGACTAGTAAAGAGACCCAGTACTTC. This encodes CASSQVGGTSKETQYF.

Worth noting for this clonotype: Sequence at one end of the junction differs from germline and may be a read error. The CDR3 here is CASSVGQGDDQPQHF. In DNA, the CDR3 is TGTGCTAGCAGCGTAGGCCAGGGAGATGATCAGCCCCAGCATTTT. This chain uses TRBV9 with TRBJ1-5, with a possible D match to TRBD1 (5 bases). This CDR3 is 15 amino acids long. Germline-derived CDR1 and CDR2 are SGDLS and YYNGEE. The entire variable domain, with the rest obtained from reference TRBV9 and TRBJ1-5, is as follows: DSGVTQTPKHLITATGQRVTLRCSPRSGDLSVYWYQQSLDQGLQFLIQYYNGEERAKGNILERFSAQQFPDLHSELNLSSLELGDSALYFCASSVGQGDDQPQHFGDGTRLSIL.

This clonotype was observed a few times. The gene calls are TRBV20-1 and TRBJ2-7; the D gene is possibly TRBD2 (7 bases). Per the germline V gene, CDR1 is DFQATT and CDR2 is SNEGSKA (reference sequence). Between the trimmed V and J ends, which lost 6 bases and 0 bases, there was a span of 27 bases. This CDR3 contains 18 residues. The CDR3 DNA follows: TGCAGTGCCGGCCGGATCGCCCCGGGCGGGGGCAACTCCTACGAGCAGTACTTC. Translating gives CSAGRIAPGGGNSYEQYF.

V usage is TRBV5-1 and J usage is TRBJ1-2; the D gene is possibly TRBD1 (6 bases). V was trimmed by 4 bases and J by 4 bases, leaving 14 bases between them. CDR1 SGHRS and CDR2 YFSETQ come from the germline V gene. The CDR3 covers 14 residues. The CDR3 loop reads CASSATGQVYGYTF. The CDR3 region has the DNA TGCGCCAGCAGCGCTACGGGACAAGTCTATGGCTACACCTTC.

This clonotype turned up a few times. In DNA form, the CDR3 reads TGTGCCAGCAGCTTAACACTAGAGGTCCGCAATGAGCAGTTCTTC. It translates to CASSLTLEVRNEQFF. The chain employs TRBV7-2 and TRBJ2-1; D might be TRBD2 (5 bases). The germline gives CDR1 SGHTA, CDR2 FQGNSA. Trimming took 2 bases from V and 6 from J, leaving 14 bases between them. The CDR3 runs to 15 residues. The full variable domain, in which reference TRBV7-2 and TRBJ2-1 provide the parts outside the CDR3, is GAGVSQSPSNKVTEKGKDVELRCDPISGHTALYWYRQSLGQGLEFLIYFQGNSAPDKSGLPSDRFSAERTGGSVSTLTIQRTQQEDSAVYLCASSLTLEVRNEQFFGPGTRLTVL.

As concerns this clonotype: The junction departs from the called germline gene at one end, perhaps through a read error. CDR3 protein: CSASRGVTYNEQFF. CDR3 DNA: TGCAGTGCTAGTCGGGGAGTTACCTACAATGAACAGTTCTTC. The chain recombines TRBV20-1 with TRBJ2-1, with D perhaps TRBD2 (5 bases). Germline assignment: CDR1 DFQATT and CDR2 SNEGSKA (reference sequence). The CDR3 has 14 amino acids.

This chain connects TRBV13 to TRBJ2-1; 7 bases align to TRBD2. Germline V gives CDR1 PRHDT, CDR2 FYEKMQ (reference sequence). The V gene end was trimmed by 5 bases and the J gene end by 4 bases; junction bases not matched to a gene: 5. This CDR3 spans 14 amino acids. This chain's CDR3 is CASSPRLAYNEQFF. The CDR3 nucleotides read TGTGCCAGCAGCCCCCGACTAGCTTACAATGAGCAGTTCTTC.

In the case of this clonotype: Possible read error: a much larger clone is one base away. The J gene is TRBJ2-1, the V gene TRBV18; 10 positions agree with TRBD1. The CDR3 runs to 17 residues. Unmatched junction bases numbered 15, after V lost 3 bases and J lost 10 bases. Germline V gene lookup returns CDR1 KGHSH and CDR2 LQKENI. CDR3 protein: CASSPLPTGTGDHEQFF. The CDR3 DNA follows: TGTGCCAGCTCACCCTTACCGACCGGGACAGGGGATCACGAGCAGTTCTTC.

The J gene is TRBJ1-1, the V gene TRBV5-1; no definite D call. Trimming removed 4 bases from V and 5 bases from J, with 12 bases in between. This CDR3 is 13 amino acids long. Germline lookup yields CDR1 SGHRS and CDR2 YFSETQ. Here the CDR3 reads CASSVEVQTEAFF. The CDR3, as DNA: TGCGCCAGCAGCGTGGAGGTTCAGACTGAAGCTTTCTTT.

This chain connects TRBV11-3 to TRBJ1-2; perhaps TRBD1 as D (5 bases). CDR3 size: 16 residues. The V gene lost 5 bases and the J gene lost 3 bases, with 19 bases spanning the gap. Germline V gene data show CDR1 as SGHNT and CDR2 as YENEEA. CDR3 region: CASSRSGGSLDYGYTF. CDR3 DNA sequence: TGTGCCAGCAGCCGTTCTGGGGGGTCCTTGGACTATGGCTACACCTTC.